This T cell receptor beta chain was documented in a study of CD8+ T cells in alopecia areata. Study in general: Oral tofacitinib, 5 to 10 mg twice daily, was given in an open-label trial. Regarding the study as a whole: Alphabeta T cells residing in normal skin are also sequenced in scalp samples.

V lost 1 base to trimming and J lost 5 bases, with 14 bases between them. This CDR3 contains 15 residues. The germline gives CDR1 SGHRS, CDR2 YFSETQ. T lymphocytes (CD4+ and CD8+) were sorted from PBMCs. The authors extracted RNA and reverse transcribed it into cDNA as the sequencing template. Sequencing used immunoSEQ multiplex PCR; TCRdb keeps in-frame clones, though not all of them. The table lists 150,000 or so clones, around 47% of them singletons. Only one count was recorded for this clone. Its target is not known. The sequence came from a human donor with alopecia areata. Sample: CD4+ T cells sorted from blood. The V call is TRBV5-1, the J call TRBJ2-3; D gene uncertain. The CDR3 nucleotides read TGCGCCAGCAGCTTGAGTCCCCCGGGTCTAGATACGCAGTATTTT. Translating gives CASSLSPPGLDTQYF.